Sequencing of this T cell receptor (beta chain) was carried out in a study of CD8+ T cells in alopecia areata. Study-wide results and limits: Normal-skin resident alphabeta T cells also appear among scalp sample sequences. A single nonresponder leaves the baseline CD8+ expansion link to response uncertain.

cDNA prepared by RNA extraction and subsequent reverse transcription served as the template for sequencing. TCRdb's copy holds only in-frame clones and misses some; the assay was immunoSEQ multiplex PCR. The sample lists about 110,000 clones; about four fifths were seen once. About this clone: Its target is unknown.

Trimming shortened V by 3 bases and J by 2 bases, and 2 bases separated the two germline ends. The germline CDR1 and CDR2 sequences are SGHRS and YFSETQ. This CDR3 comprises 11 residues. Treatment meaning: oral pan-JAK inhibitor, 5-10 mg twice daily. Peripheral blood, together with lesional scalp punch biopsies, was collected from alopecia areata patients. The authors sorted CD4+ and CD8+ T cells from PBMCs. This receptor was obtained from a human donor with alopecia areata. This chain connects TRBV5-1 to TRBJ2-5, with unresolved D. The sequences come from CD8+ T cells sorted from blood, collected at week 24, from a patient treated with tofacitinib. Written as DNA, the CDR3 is TGCGCCAGCAGCTGGCAAGAGACCCAGTACTTC. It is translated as CASSWQETQYF.